This T cell receptor beta chain emerged from a study of vaccination and CD4 T cells after COVID-19. Turning to the study itself: A positive SARS-CoV-2 nasal swab PCR result was recorded for each convalescent patient; roughly 10 were mild and one severe.

Findings of the study overall: Convalescent patients' clones that were vaccine-specific were spike mono-reactive in 304 of 307 cases. A median around 90% of convalescent patients' SARS-CoV-2-reactive clones emerged only after vaccination.

Stated treatment: roughly nine-day PBMC culture with coronavirus spike peptide pools or control peptides (ViraFEST assay). The ends were cut back, 1 base at V and 4 bases at J, with 8 bases in the middle. This CDR3 is built from 13 residues. Germline CDR1 reads SGDLS; CDR2 reads YYNGEE. Researchers used the Oncomine TCR Beta short-read assay to sequence DNA from cultured CD4+ T cells. A single record per CDR3 protein comes from TCRdb applying MiXCR to the PCR reads. The table lists more than 9,000 distinct CDR3 sequences, 45% of them singletons. On this clonotype itself: As yet, its antigen is unknown.

The sequencing sample was made of CD4+ T cells from blood, cultured in vitro. The chain links TRBV9 to TRBJ2-5; D ambiguous. The clonotype comes from a human donor who had recovered from COVID-19. The CDR3 nucleotides are TGTGCCAGCAGCGTAAACCCGGGAGAGACCCAGTACTTC. It codes for CASSVNPGETQYF.